This T cell receptor beta chain was sequenced during a study of blood T cell repertoires in COVID-19. Looking at the study overall: The samples span acute and convalescent COVID-19 from the United States, Italy and Spain.

With 3 bases clipped from V and 7 bases from J, the junction kept 24 bases outside the gene matches. This CDR3 contains 20 residues. From germline, CDR1 is MNHNS and CDR2 SASEGT. In the study's own analysis: Estimated nucleated cell counts came from reference gene primer amplification. Assay: immunoSEQ multiplex PCR; the TCRdb copy retains only in-frame clones and omits some. V and J calls and clone size follow that table, whereas D and trimming were derived from the DNA. The data show around 100,000 clones, about 77% seen once. The chain is built from TRBV6-1 and TRBJ2-7, with 10 bases fitting TRBD1. The sequenced material came from peripheral blood. The sequence was collected from a man between 65 and 80 years old with active or convalescent COVID-19. The CDR3 sequence: CASSDPGTGAPMRGTGEQYF. The CDR3 DNA sequence: TGTGCCAGCAGTGACCCTGGGACAGGGGCCCCCATGCGAGGAACGGGGGAGCAGTACTTC.